One and the same sample provided the 16 T cell receptor beta chains below, sequenced in a study of blood T cells in healthy people across ages. A J-beta primer mix and a sample-barcoded 5' primer were used in a second PCR of roughly 7 to 12 cycles. One entry per CDR3 protein results from TCRdb running MiXCR on the 5' RACE reads. Altogether roughly 800,000 distinct CDR3 sequences are present, approximately 55% being singletons, with the ten largest covering approximately 40%. Sequencing was performed on blood. The receptors originated from a man older than 75 in good health.

This rearrangement joins TRBV14 to TRBJ2-1; D not resolved. V shed 8 bases and J shed 0 bases, with 8 bases lying between them. The CDR3 covers 13 residues. CDR1 SGHDN and CDR2 FVKESK come from the germline V gene. The CDR3, as DNA: TGTGCCAGCGGAGCGAGCTCCTACAATGAGCAGTTCTTC. It yields the protein CASGASSYNEQFF.

V usage is TRBV20-1 and J usage is TRBJ2-7; 7 bases match TRBD2. The CDR3 has 15 amino acids. Germline values: CDR1 DFQATT, CDR2 SNEGSKA (reference sequence). Trimming removed 1 base from V and 2 bases from J; junction bases left unmatched: 8. The CDR3 DNA reads TGCAGTGCTAGAGGGGTGACTAGCCTCACCTACGAGCAGTACTTC. It yields the protein CSARGVTSLTYEQYF.

This clonotype was picked up a small number of times. V and J are TRBV6-1 and TRBJ2-3; 7 bases line up with TRBD1. This CDR3 has 14 residues. Unmatched junction bases numbered 19, after V lost 8 bases and J lost 14 bases. Germline CDR1 and CDR2: MNHNS and SASEGT. The CDR3 spells CASLHRDSPRYAYF. CDR3 in DNA: TGTGCCAGCTTACACCGGGACAGCCCCAGATACGCGTATTTT.

This clonotype was seen ten or more times. V gene TRBV29-1 combines with J gene TRBJ2-7; the D gene is possibly TRBD1 (5 bases). Trimming removed 3 bases from V and 6 bases from J, with 18 bases in between. Germline V gives CDR1 SQVTM, CDR2 ANQGSEA. This CDR3 has 14 amino acids. The CDR3 is CSVEDGVRTGEQYF. Written as DNA, the CDR3 is TGCAGCGTTGAGGATGGGGTGAGAACAGGCGAGCAGTACTTC.

V gene TRBV18 combines with J gene TRBJ1-1, with D possibly TRBD1 on 5 matching bases. CDR3 length: 13 residues. The germline gives CDR1 KGHSH, CDR2 LQKENI. Trimming removed 10 bases at V and 3 bases at J, with 15 bases between. The CDR3 DNA follows: TGTGCCATCTCTTCAGGGTTGGACACTGAAGCTTTCTTT. Protein product: CAISSGLDTEAFF.

This clonotype was seen repeatedly, ten times or more. The chain carries TRBV10-3 and TRBJ2-7; TRBD2 agrees at 12 bases. Germline loops: CDR1 ENHRY, CDR2 SYGVKD. V lost 4 bases and J lost 3; bases outside the gene matches: 1. The CDR3 spans 14 residues. Written as DNA, the CDR3 is TGTGCCATCAGTGGGACTAGCGGGGTCTACGAGCAGTACTTC. Protein sequence: CAISGTSGVYEQYF.

The genes are TRBV20-1 and TRBJ2-5, with D possibly called TRBD1 or TRBD2 (5 bases each). The CDR3 covers 15 residues. CDR1 is DFQATT, CDR2 SNEGSKA, per germline (reference sequence). V shed 3 bases and J shed 0 bases, with 14 bases lying between them. The CDR3, as DNA: TGCAGTGCTAGTAGGTTTGGGGGAAACCAAGAGACCCAGTACTTC. Translated, it gives CSASRFGGNQETQYF.

This clonotype appeared once. V gene TRBV7-9 combines with J gene TRBJ2-1, with 10 bases aligning to TRBD2. The CDR3 is 13 amino acids. With 11 bases clipped from V and 8 bases from J, the junction kept 9 bases outside the gene matches. Germline V CDR1 and CDR2: SEHNR, FQNEAQ (reference sequence). DNA for the CDR3: TGTGCCCGCACCGGGACTAGCGTCGATGAGCAGTTCTTC. Its protein product is CARTGTSVDEQFF.

This chain connects TRBV13 to TRBJ2-7, with D tentatively TRBD1 or TRBD2 (6 bases each). V was shortened by 3 bases and J by 7 bases, with 19 bases between the two germline ends. The germline V gene has CDR1 PRHDT and CDR2 FYEKMQ (reference sequence). The CDR3 spans 15 residues. The CDR3 bases are TGTGCCAGCAGCTTGAGGGGGGACACGGGTTTTGAGCAGTACTTC. Its translation is CASSLRGDTGFEQYF. The full variable domain, its missing parts supplied by reference TRBV13 and TRBJ2-7, is AAGVIQSPRHLIKEKRETATLKCYPIPRHDTVYWYQQGPGQDPQFLISFYEKMQSDKGSIPDRFSAQQFSDYHSELNMSSLELGDSALYFCASSLRGDTGFEQYFGPGTRLTVT.

V gene TRBV30 combines with J gene TRBJ1-1, with D possibly TRBD1 on 5 matching bases. Trimming took off 4 bases at V and 5 bases at J, with 17 bases between the two ends. Germline V gene lookup returns CDR1 GTSNPN and CDR2 SVGIG (reference sequence). The length of the CDR3 is 14 residues. DNA for the CDR3: TGTGCCTGGAAACGAGCAGCATGGGGGACTGAAGCTTTCTTT. It specifies CAWKRAAWGTEAFF.

CDR3 protein: CASSFYRPYEQYF. The CDR3 DNA sequence: TGTGCCAGCAGTTTCTACAGGCCCTACGAGCAGTACTTC. V is TRBV12-3 or TRBV12-4 and J is TRBJ2-5; D may be TRBD1 (5 bases). The J call may be incorrect, as the DNA end agrees better with TRBJ2-7. This CDR3 is 13 amino acids long.

A few counts support this clonotype. V is TRBV20-1 and J is TRBJ2-7; tentative D call: TRBD2 (6 bases). Looked up from germline, CDR1 is DFQATT and CDR2 is SNEGSKA (reference sequence). The CDR3 runs to 12 residues. V lost 5 bases to trimming and J lost 9 bases, with 17 bases between them. The CDR3 sequence: CSAGATLEGQYF. The CDR3 nucleotides are TGCAGTGCTGGGGCCACACTGGAGGGGCAGTACTTC.

V gene TRBV20-1 combines with J gene TRBJ2-1, with TRBD2 matching 15 bases. The CDR3 sequence is 15 residues long. Germline-derived CDR1 and CDR2 are DFQATT and SNEGSKA (reference sequence). Trimming removed 3 bases from V and 13 bases from J; junction bases left unmatched: 10. CDR3 in amino acids: CSASDRTSGRVSQFF. For the CDR3, the DNA is TGCAGTGCTAGCGACCGGACTAGCGGGAGGGTAAGCCAGTTCTTC.

The rearrangement joins TRBV20-1 to TRBJ2-3; D is unresolved. This CDR3 comprises 13 residues. Germline lookup yields CDR1 DFQATT and CDR2 SNEGSKA (reference sequence). The DNA of the CDR3 is TGCAGCTCGGCGTTCGGTTTGCCAGATACGCAGTATTTT. The encoded protein is CSSAFGLPDTQYF.

This clonotype was seen once. The rearrangement uses TRBV6-2 or TRBV6-3 and TRBJ2-1; 11 nucleotides align to TRBD1. Trimming took 6 bases from V and 8 from J; bases not matched to a gene: 15. There are 17 residues in the CDR3. Germline assignment: CDR1 MNHEY and CDR2 SVGEGT. The CDR3 loop reads CASRPRTGGGLRYEQFF. The CDR3 DNA sequence: TGTGCCAGCAGGCCCCGGACAGGGGGCGGACTACGGTATGAGCAGTTCTTC.

This clonotype was observed a few times. The V call is TRBV20-1, the J call TRBJ2-5; D is undetermined. The CDR3 has 11 residues. Germline lookup yields CDR1 DFQATT and CDR2 SNEGSKA (reference sequence). Trimming took 5 bases from V and 6 from J, leaving 10 bases between them. The CDR3 region has the DNA TGCAGTGCTCATCTCGACCAGACCCAGTACTTC. Amino acid sequence: CSAHLDQTQYF.